Below are 18 T cell receptor beta chains sequenced from a single sample in a study of control samples from healthy donors and cancer patients. The repertoire was sequenced with immunoSEQ multiplex PCR; TCRdb's copy has only in-frame clones and lacks some. Of tens of thousands of clones detected, 85% to 95% appear once; the ten largest clones hold around a fifth. The sample comprised PBMCs. These receptors all stem from a woman aged 35 to 49 with head and neck cancer.

The V call is TRBV19, the J call TRBJ2-1; 12 bases match TRBD2. CDR3 size: 18 residues. Germline V CDR1 and CDR2: LNHDA, SQIVND (reference sequence). V dropped 3 bases and J dropped 0; count of bases not matched to a gene: 6. The DNA for the CDR3 is TGTGCCAGTAGTATCAAACTAGCGGGAGGCTCCTCCTACAATGAGCAGTTCTTC. Translation gives CASSIKLAGGSSYNEQFF.

CDR3 nucleotides: TGTGCCAGCACCAAGGAGCCCATGAACACTGAAGCTTTCTTT. It yields the protein CASTKEPMNTEAFF. V gene TRBV6-5 combines with J gene TRBJ1-1, with D hard to call. Germline V lookup: CDR1 MNHEY, CDR2 SVGAGI. The ends were cut back, 7 bases at V and 0 bases at J, with 12 bases in the middle. CDR3 length equals 14 residues.

This clone turned up a few times. This rearrangement joins TRBV5-1 to TRBJ1-1; no reliable D call. This CDR3 contains 15 residues. Germline lookup yields CDR1 SGHRS and CDR2 YFSETQ. The V gene lost 4 bases and the J gene lost 1 base, with 14 bases spanning the gap. As DNA, the CDR3 is TGCGCCAGCAGCACTAAGCAAGCGGGGAACACTGAAGCTTTCTTT. Its protein product is CASSTKQAGNTEAFF.

The J gene is TRBJ1-5, the V gene TRBV15; TRBD1 matches 9 bases. Germline values: CDR1 LNHNV, CDR2 YYDKDF (reference sequence). V shed 5 bases and J 2 bases; nucleotides not matched to a gene: 19. The CDR3 spans 20 residues. The CDR3 here is CATSFRTGVFYSGGNQPQHF. CDR3 coding DNA: TGTGCCACCAGCTTTCGGACAGGGGTTTTTTATTCGGGCGGCAATCAGCCCCAGCATTTT.

This clone was seen only a few times. The rearrangement joins TRBV6-4 to TRBJ2-3; 8 bases fit TRBD2. The germline V gene encodes CDR1 MRHNA and CDR2 SNTAGT. This CDR3 comprises 14 residues. Losses at the gene ends were 8 bases for V and 2 bases for J; bases not matched to a gene: 6. In DNA, the CDR3 is TGTGCCAGCGCTCCGGGACTAGACACAGATACGCAGTATTTT. Its translation: CASAPGLDTDTQYF.

J is TRBJ2-2 and V is TRBV27; D remains unclear. The CDR3 loop spans 15 amino acids. Germline V gene sequence: CDR1 MNHEY, CDR2 SMNVEV (reference sequence). Between the trimmed V and J ends, which lost 3 bases and 0 bases, there was a span of 8 bases. CDR3 amino acids: CASSFAGTNTGELFF. The DNA for the CDR3 is TGTGCCAGCAGTTTCGCCGGAACGAACACCGGGGAGCTGTTTTTT.

The genes are TRBV18 and TRBJ1-1; possibly TRBD1 for D (5 bases). The CDR3 has 14 amino acids. V lost 2 bases and J lost 5, with 12 bases in between. CDR1 KGHSH and CDR2 LQKENI come from the germline V gene. The CDR3 sequence is CASSPRFRVTEAFF. The CDR3 DNA is TGTGCCAGCTCACCAAGGTTCAGGGTTACTGAAGCTTTCTTT.

The chain links TRBV19 to TRBJ1-1, with D possibly TRBD1 on 5 matching bases. Between the trimmed V and J ends, which lost 4 bases and 0 bases, there was a span of 21 bases. Germline CDR1 and CDR2: LNHDA and SQIVND (reference sequence). The CDR3 spans 18 residues. The CDR3 coding sequence is TGTGCCAGTAGTACCCAGACACAGGTACCCGGGGTGAACACTGAAGCTTTCTTT. Amino acid sequence: CASSTQTQVPGVNTEAFF.

V gene TRBV9 combines with J gene TRBJ2-2; 10 nucleotides line up with TRBD1. J was trimmed by 6 bases and V by 4 bases; bases with no gene match: 9. The CDR3 length is 16 residues. The germline V gene has CDR1 SGDLS and CDR2 YYNGEE. The CDR3 nucleotides are TGTGCCAGCAGCCCTCGGGACAGGGGAACCTCCGGGGAGCTGTTTTTT. It yields the protein CASSPRDRGTSGELFF.

The chain links TRBV24-1 to TRBJ1-1; the match to TRBD1 covers 8 bases. This CDR3 is 18 amino acids long. J gave up 4 bases and V 4 bases, and 16 bases lay outside the gene matches. Looked up from germline, CDR1 is KGHDR and CDR2 is SFDVKD. Written as DNA, the CDR3 is TGTGCCACCAGTGACACCCACAGAAAGGACAGGGCTTGCACTGAAGCTTTCTTT. As protein: CATSDTHRKDRACTEAFF.

V usage is TRBV5-1 and J usage is TRBJ2-1, with D tentatively TRBD1 or TRBD2 (5 bases each). Trimming left V 0 bases short and J 5 bases short, with 21 bases between. The CDR3 is 18 amino acids. Germline V CDR1 and CDR2: SGHRS, YFSETQ. CDR3 amino acids: CASSLESLGRLGDNEQFF. The CDR3, as DNA: TGCGCCAGCAGCTTGGAATCTTTGGGACGCTTGGGAGACAATGAGCAGTTCTTC. Drawing the rest from reference TRBV5-1 and TRBJ2-1, the complete variable domain is KAGVTQTPRYLIKTRGQQVTLSCSPISGHRSVSWYQQTPGQGLQFLFEYFSETQRNKGNFPGRFSGRQFSNSRSEMNVSTLELGDSALYLCASSLESLGRLGDNEQFFGPGTRLTVL.

The chain employs TRBV5-5 and TRBJ1-2; a weak D match, TRBD1 (6 bases). The V end lost 4 bases, the J end lost 5 bases, and 15 bases lay between the germline ends. CDR1 and CDR2 (germline): SGHKS, YYEKEE (reference sequence). The CDR3 covers 14 residues. The CDR3 region is CASSRGAGDYGYTF. In DNA, the CDR3 is TGTGCCAGCAGCCGAGGAGCAGGGGATTATGGCTACACCTTC.

This clone appeared once. The genes are TRBV7-6 and TRBJ1-4, with D hard to call. Germline CDR1 reads SGHVS; CDR2 reads FNYEAQ. The CDR3 is 14 amino acids. Trimming left V 2 bases short and J 6 bases short, with 10 bases between. The CDR3 reads CASSLNSIDEKLFF. The CDR3, as DNA: TGTGCCAGCAGCTTAAACTCGATCGATGAAAAACTGTTTTTT.

This clone came up a few times. The rearrangement joins TRBV6-5 to TRBJ1-2; 9 nucleotides agree with TRBD1. V gave up 5 bases and J gave up 4 bases; unmatched junction bases: 5. The CDR3 sequence is 14 residues long. CDR1 and CDR2 from the germline V gene are MNHEY and SVGAGI. Here the CDR3 reads CASSPGQGIYGYTF. The CDR3 nucleotides read TGTGCCAGCAGTCCGGGACAGGGAATCTATGGCTACACCTTC.

For the CDR3, the DNA is TGTGCCAGCAGCTCCGGGACAGGGGGTAGAGCAGATACGCAGTATTTT. Translation: CASSSGTGGRADTQYF. The chain links TRBV5-5 to TRBJ2-3; 11 bases fit TRBD1. Trimming at V came to 3 bases and at J to 4 bases, leaving 7 bases not matched to a gene. The CDR3 is 16 residues long. The germline V gene encodes CDR1 SGHKS and CDR2 YYEKEE (reference sequence).

This sequence joins TRBV10-3 and TRBJ2-7, with TRBD1 matching 9 bases. Per germline, CDR1 ENHRY and CDR2 SYGVKD. This CDR3 has 14 residues. V trimming: 3 bases; J trimming: 6 bases; junction bases outside the gene matches: 6. The CDR3 reads CAISDRQGEGEQYF. As DNA, the CDR3 is TGTGCCATCAGTGACCGACAGGGGGAAGGCGAGCAGTACTTC.

The J gene is TRBJ2-3, the V gene TRBV5-5; weak D call: TRBD1 (5 bases). The CDR3 loop spans 13 amino acids. V was clipped by 2 bases and J by 5 bases, with 9 bases between them. CDR1 SGHKS and CDR2 YYEKEE come from the germline V gene (reference sequence). The CDR3, as DNA: TGTGCCAGCAGCTTCAGGGAAGGAGATACGCAGTATTTT. This gives the protein CASSFREGDTQYF.

The chain carries TRBV5-1 and TRBJ2-7, with D perhaps matching TRBD1 (5 bases). The V end was cut by 3 bases, the J end by 1 base, with 17 bases between. The germline V gene encodes CDR1 SGHRS and CDR2 YFSETQ. The CDR3 extends over 16 amino acids. The CDR3 protein is CASSSNTGDSSYEQYF. The CDR3 DNA sequence: TGCGCCAGCAGCTCGAATACAGGAGATTCTTCCTACGAGCAGTACTTC.